The rows below give T cell receptor beta chains drawn from one sample of a study of T cell changes during pregnancy in multiple sclerosis. Data came from immunoSEQ multiplex PCR; TCRdb stores just in-frame clones and leaves some out. The sample lists 65,000 to 85,000 clones, around 90% occurring once. The sample in question was CD4+ T cells from peripheral blood mononuclear cells, obtained after pregnancy. The receptors derive from a female donor with multiple sclerosis, enrolled in a pregnancy study. CDR3s include the opening cysteine and the closing phenylalanine or tryptophan. A D gene is named only where the DNA matches it firmly. Clone size is stated in some rows and not others, as once, few, many or a class when expanded.

TRBJ2-1	.	.	TRBV5-4	TGTGCCAGCAGCTTGTTGGGACTTTCGTACAATGAGCAGTTCTTC	CASSLLGLSYNEQFF
TRBJ2-3	.	.	TRBV27	TGTGCCAGCAGTTTAGTAGGGGCTAGCACAGATACGCAGTATTTT	CASSLVGASTDTQYF
TRBJ2-6	.	once	TRBV29-1	TGCAGCGTTGCAGGATCCTCTGGGGCCAACGTCCTGACTTTC	CSVAGSSGANVLTF
TRBJ2-1	TRBD2	.	TRBV9	TGTGCCAGCAGCGTAGACCCCCTAACTAGCGGGGCGTTGGGGGAGCAGTTCTTC	CASSVDPLTSGALGEQFF
TRBJ2-5	.	.	TRBV11-3	TGTGCCAGCAGCCGGGGGGCAGAAGAGACCCAGTACTTC	CASSRGAEETQYF
TRBJ1-2	TRBD1	.	TRBV10-3	TGTGCCATCAGTGAGTCGGAGGGGGCGCGTAGTGGCTACACCTTC	CAISESEGARSGYTF
TRBJ2-2	.	.	TRBV6-6	TGTGCCAGCACCACGGATAGGGGGGGGGAGCTGTTTTTT	CASTTDRGGELFF
TRBJ2-2	.	.	TRBV19	TGTGCCAGTAGTATAGGGAGAGGCGGGGAGCTGTTTTTT	CASSIGRGGELFF
TRBJ1-2	.	medium-sized	TRBV15	TGTGCCACCAGCAGAGATGTCGGAGGGAGTGGAGGCGGCTACACCTTC	CATSRDVGGSGGGYTF
TRBJ1-3	.	.	TRBV14	TGTGCCAGCAGCCAAGATTTTGGTCCTACCTCTGGAAACACCATATATTTT	CASSQDFGPTSGNTIYF
TRBJ2-5	TRBD1	once	TRBV19	TGTGCCAGTAGGCAGGGACAGGGAAGAGAGACCCAGTACTTC	CASRQGQGRETQYF
TRBJ2-1	TRBD1	once	TRBV2	TGTGCCAGCAGAAACCGGGACAGGGCCCGCAATGAGCAGTTCTTC	CASRNRDRARNEQFF
TRBJ1-2	.	.	TRBV25-1	TGTGCCAGCAGTGGAGATACAGGGAGCTATGGCTACACCTTC	CASSGDTGSYGYTF
TRBJ2-7	TRBD1	once	TRBV10-1	TGCGCCAGCATGGGAGACAGGGGAACCTACGAGCAGTACTTC	CASMGDRGTYEQYF
TRBJ1-5	TRBD1	.	TRBV19	TGTGCCAGTAGTTTACAGGGGGCGTTAAGCAATCAGCCCCAGCATTTT	CASSLQGALSNQPQHF
TRBJ2-7	TRBD1	.	TRBV7-9	TGTGCCAGCAGCCTGAGGACAGGGAGCTCCTACGAGCAGTACTTC	CASSLRTGSSYEQYF
TRBJ1-6	.	.	TRBV5-1	TGCGCCAGCAGCTTGAAAGGAGGGAATTCACCCCTCCACTTT	CASSLKGGNSPLHF
TRBJ1-2	TRBD1	.	TRBV2	TGTGCCAGCAGTGAAGGAGTGACAGGGGTTGGCTACACCTTC	CASSEGVTGVGYTF
TRBJ1-1	.	.	TRBV30	TGTGCCTGGGAACATTTCACTGAAGCTTTCTTT	CAWEHFTEAFF
TRBJ2-3	.	.	TRBV28	TGTGCCAGCCGGGTCGTCTGGCGCACAGATACGCAGTATTTT	CASRVVWRTDTQYF
TRBJ2-1	TRBD2	.	TRBV6-1	TGTGCCAGCAGTGATAGGCTAGCGGGAGGGGTTGAGCAGTTCTTC	CASSDRLAGGVEQFF
TRBJ1-1	TRBD1	.	TRBV5-1	TGCGCCAGCAGCGGGACAGGGGGAGGCACTGAAGCTTTCTTT	CASSGTGGGTEAFF
TRBJ2-7	TRBD1	.	TRBV2	TGTGCCAGCAGTTCCCAAAACAGGGGCGAGCAGTACTTC	CASSSQNRGEQYF
TRBJ2-3	TRBD2	.	TRBV19	TGTGCCAGTAGTCTACTAGCGGGGGCCACCACAGATACGCAGTATTTT	CASSLLAGATTDTQYF
TRBJ1-1	TRBD1	.	TRBV30	TGTGCCTGGAAGACAGGGATTATTGAAGCTTTCTTT	CAWKTGIIEAFF
TRBJ2-1	TRBD1	.	TRBV19	TGTGCCAGCGGGACAGGGTTTTACGAGCAGTTCTTC	CASGTGFYEQFF
TRBJ2-1	.	.	TRBV28	TGTGCCAGCAGTTTTGGGGGGTGGGGACGGCGGAGCTCCTACAATGAGCAGTTCTTC	CASSFGGWGRRSSYNEQFF
TRBJ2-2	.	.	TRBV30	TGTGCCTGGGAACAGGGCGACACCGGGGAGCTGTTTTTT	CAWEQGDTGELFF
TRBJ1-2	.	.	TRBV20-1	TGCAGTGCTCGCCAGGGCGGTGGCTACACCTTC	CSARQGGGYTF
TRBJ1-2	.	.	TRBV5-4	TGTGCCAGCAGCTTGGTGGCCGGGATCAGCTATGGCTACACCTTC	CASSLVAGISYGYTF
TRBJ2-2	.	.	TRBV30	TGTGCCTGGAGTCTTGGGACAACCGGGGAGCTGTTTTTT	CAWSLGTTGELFF
TRBJ1-4	.	.	TRBV6-1	TGTGCCAGCAGTGCCCGACACGATGAAAAACTGTTTTTT	CASSARHDEKLFF
TRBJ2-7	TRBD1	.	TRBV27	TGTGCCAGCAGTGAGGGGACAGGGGGCCACGAGCAGTACTTC	CASSEGTGGHEQYF
TRBJ2-5	TRBD2	.	TRBV6-1	TGTGCCAGCAGTGATCGCACTCCGGGACTAGCGGGGGGGCGGGAGACCCAGTACTTC	CASSDRTPGLAGGRETQYF
TRBJ1-2	TRBD1	.	TRBV11-2	TGTGCCAGCAGCTTAGGGACAGGGGAAGGCTACACCTTC	CASSLGTGEGYTF
TRBJ2-7	.	.	TRBV5-5	TGTGCCAGCAGCTCAGGGATCTACGAGCAGTACTTC	CASSSGIYEQYF
TRBJ2-7	TRBD2	.	TRBV6-5	TGTGCCAGCAGGCGGACTAGCGGTAGCTCCTACGAGCAGTACTTC	CASRRTSGSSYEQYF
TRBJ1-5	.	.	TRBV19	TGTGCCAGTAGTAGGTGGACAGATAATAGCAATCAGCCCCAGCATTTT	CASSRWTDNSNQPQHF
TRBJ2-5	.	.	TRBV25-1	TGTGCCAGCAGCCTCGGGGGACCCCAAGAGACCCAGTACTTC	CASSLGGPQETQYF
TRBJ2-2	.	once	TRBV5-4	TGTGCCAGCACCCAGTCAGGGACCGGGGAGCTGTTTTTT	CASTQSGTGELFF
TRBJ1-4	.	.	TRBV18	TGTGCCAGCTCACCACTATACGGCGGGGATGAAAAACTGTTTTTT	CASSPLYGGDEKLFF
TRBJ2-3	TRBD2	once	TRBV5-1	TGCGCCAGCAGCTCCGTAGCGGGAGTAAAAGATACGCAGTATTTT	CASSSVAGVKDTQYF
TRBJ1-1	.	.	TRBV27	TGTGCCAGCAGCTCCGGGTGGTCAGAAGCTTTCTTT	CASSSGWSEAFF
TRBJ2-5	TRBD2	.	TRBV5-1	TGCGCCAGCAGCTTGGAACTAGCGGGAGGGCCGGGGTCAGAGACCCAGTACTTC	CASSLELAGGPGSETQYF
TRBJ2-2	TRBD1	.	TRBV7-9	TGTGCCAGCAGCTCGGGACAGGGTCCCACCGGGGAGCTGTTTTTT	CASSSGQGPTGELFF
TRBJ1-1	TRBD1	once	TRBV2	TGTGCCAGCAGCGACACAGGGGGCACTGAAGCTTTCTTT	CASSDTGGTEAFF
TRBJ2-6	.	.	TRBV19	TGTGCCAGTAACACAGGGTTTGGGGCCAACGTCCTGACTTTC	CASNTGFGANVLTF
TRBJ2-5	TRBD2	.	TRBV6-1	TGTGCCAGCAGTGCCCAGTTAGCGGGAGGGGCTGAGACCCAGTACTTC	CASSAQLAGGAETQYF
TRBJ2-1	.	.	TRBV11-3	TGTGCCAGCAGCTTAGGCAGGGGTAGCAATGAGCAGTTCTTC	CASSLGRGSNEQFF
TRBJ2-3	.	.	TRBV30	TGTGCCTGGAGTGCCGCGGGGTGGGGAGATACGCAGTATTTT	CAWSAAGWGDTQYF
TRBJ2-7	TRBD2	once	TRBV5-1	TGCGCCAGCAGCTTGGTTTCTAGCGGGAGGCCTCCACCCTACGAGCAGTACTTC	CASSLVSSGRPPPYEQYF
TRBJ2-3	.	.	TRBV7-3	TGTGCCAGCAGCTTAGGAGGCGGGTTCGGCACAGATACGCAGTATTTT	CASSLGGGFGTDTQYF